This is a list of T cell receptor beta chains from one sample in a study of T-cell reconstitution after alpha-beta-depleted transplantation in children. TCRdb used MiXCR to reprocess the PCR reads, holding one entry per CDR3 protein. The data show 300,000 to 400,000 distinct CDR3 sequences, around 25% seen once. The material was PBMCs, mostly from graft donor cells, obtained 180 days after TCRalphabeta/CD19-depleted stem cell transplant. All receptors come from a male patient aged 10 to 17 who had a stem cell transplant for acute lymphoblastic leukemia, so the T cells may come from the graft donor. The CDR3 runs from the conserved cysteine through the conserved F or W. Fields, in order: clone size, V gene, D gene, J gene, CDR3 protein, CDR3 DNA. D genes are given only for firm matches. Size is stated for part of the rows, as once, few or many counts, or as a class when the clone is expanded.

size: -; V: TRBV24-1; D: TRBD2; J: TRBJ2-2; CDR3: CATGDLPWTSGYTGELFF; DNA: TGTGCCACCGGTGATTTACCCTGGACTAGCGGCTACACCGGGGAGCTGTTTTTT
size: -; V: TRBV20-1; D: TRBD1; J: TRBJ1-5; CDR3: CSASWTGGYQPQHF; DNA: TGCAGTGCTAGTTGGACAGGGGGCTATCAGCCCCAGCATTTT
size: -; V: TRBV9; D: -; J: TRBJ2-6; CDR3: CASSVGLGANVLTF; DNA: TGTGCCAGCAGCGTGGGGCTTGGGGCCAACGTCCTGACTTTC
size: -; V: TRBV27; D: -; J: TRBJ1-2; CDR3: CASSPTGVYGYTF; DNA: TGTGCCAGCAGCCCGACAGGTGTCTATGGCTACACCTTC
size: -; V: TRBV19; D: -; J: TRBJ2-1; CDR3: CASSSYINLAVNEQFF; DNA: TGTGCCAGTAGTTCTTACATTAACCTTGCTGTCAATGAGCAGTTCTTC
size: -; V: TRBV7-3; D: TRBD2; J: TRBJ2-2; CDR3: CASSFGTRNTGELFF; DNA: TGTGCCAGCAGCTTCGGGACTAGGAACACCGGGGAGCTGTTTTTT
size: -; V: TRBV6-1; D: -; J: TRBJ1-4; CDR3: CASSEIKGQHEKLFF; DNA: TGTGCCAGCAGTGAAATAAAAGGACAGCATGAAAAACTGTTTTTT
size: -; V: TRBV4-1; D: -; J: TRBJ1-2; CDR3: CASSQVGYGYTF; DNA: TGCGCCAGCAGCCAAGTCGGCTATGGCTACACCTTC
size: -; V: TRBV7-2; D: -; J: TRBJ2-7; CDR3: CASSSISYEQYF; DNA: TGTGCCAGCAGCTCCATATCCTACGAGCAGTACTTC
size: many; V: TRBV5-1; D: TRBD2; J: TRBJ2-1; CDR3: CASRGLAGGNEQFF; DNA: TGCGCCAGCAGGGGACTAGCGGGAGGTAATGAGCAGTTCTTC
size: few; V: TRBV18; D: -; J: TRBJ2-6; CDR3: CASNIIPGANVLTF; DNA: TGTGCCAGTAATATTATCCCTGGGGCCAACGTCCTGACTTTC
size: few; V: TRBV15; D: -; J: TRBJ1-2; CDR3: CATSGGPGPYGYTF; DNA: TGTGCCACCAGCGGGGGACCGGGACCCTATGGCTACACCTTC
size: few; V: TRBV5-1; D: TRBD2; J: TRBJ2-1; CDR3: CASSLASGSPYNEQFF; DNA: TGCGCCAGCAGCTTGGCTAGCGGGAGCCCCTACAATGAGCAGTTCTTC
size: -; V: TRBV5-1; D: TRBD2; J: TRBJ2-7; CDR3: CASSLALGLARDYEQYF; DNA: TGCGCCAGCAGCTTAGCCTTAGGACTAGCAAGGGACTACGAGCAGTACTTC
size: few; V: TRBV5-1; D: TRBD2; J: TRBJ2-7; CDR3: CASSLWTSRTYEQYF; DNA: TGCGCCAGCAGCTTGTGGACTAGTCGTACCTACGAGCAGTACTTC
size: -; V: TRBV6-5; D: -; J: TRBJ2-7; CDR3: CASRAFYEQYF; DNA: TGTGCCAGCCGGGCTTTCTACGAGCAGTACTTC
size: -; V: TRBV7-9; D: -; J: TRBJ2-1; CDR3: CASSKLNEQFF; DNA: TGTGCCAGTAGTAAGCTCAATGAGCAGTTCTTC
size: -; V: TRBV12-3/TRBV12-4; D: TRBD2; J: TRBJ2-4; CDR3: CASSLVRVASGLTKNIQYF; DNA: TGTGCCAGCAGTTTAGTCCGGGTTGCTAGCGGCCTGACCAAAAACATTCAGTACTTC
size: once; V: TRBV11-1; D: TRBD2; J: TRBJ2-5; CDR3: CASSLSPTSGRARGQETQYF; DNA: TGTGCCAGCAGCTTGAGCCCCACTAGCGGGAGGGCCCGTGGTCAAGAGACCCAGTACTTC
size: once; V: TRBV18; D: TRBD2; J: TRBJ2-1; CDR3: CASSPPGPAGGLNEQFF; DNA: TGTGCCAGCTCACCACCGGGCCCAGCGGGAGGGCTAAATGAGCAGTTCTTC
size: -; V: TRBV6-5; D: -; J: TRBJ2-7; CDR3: CASSYVNRGPSYEQYF; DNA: TGTGCCAGCAGTTACGTTAATAGGGGACCTTCCTACGAGCAGTACTTC
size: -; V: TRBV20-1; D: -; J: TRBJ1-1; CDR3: CSAGPPENHEAFF; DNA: TGCAGTGCTGGCCCCCCAGAGAACCACGAAGCTTTCTTT
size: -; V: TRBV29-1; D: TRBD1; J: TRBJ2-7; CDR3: CSVEERGLSYEQYF; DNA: TGCAGCGTTGAAGAGAGGGGGCTGTCCTACGAGCAGTACTTC
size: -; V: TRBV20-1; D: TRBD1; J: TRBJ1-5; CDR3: CSAIQGGPGQPQHF; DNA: TGCAGTGCGATACAGGGGGGGCCCGGTCAGCCCCAGCATTTT
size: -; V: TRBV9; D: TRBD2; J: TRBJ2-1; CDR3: CASSVVRGGSRNEQFF; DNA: TGTGCCAGCAGCGTAGTGAGGGGCGGGAGCCGCAATGAGCAGTTCTTC
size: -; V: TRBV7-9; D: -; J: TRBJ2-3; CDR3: CASSFELALRTDTQYF; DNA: TGTGCCAGCAGCTTCGAACTAGCCCTCCGCACAGATACGCAGTATTTT
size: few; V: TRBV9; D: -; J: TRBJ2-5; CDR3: CASSTHGGAETQYF; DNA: TGTGCCAGCAGCACCCATGGGGGGGCAGAGACCCAGTACTTC
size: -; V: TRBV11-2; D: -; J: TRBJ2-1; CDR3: CASSLGGGPNNEQFF; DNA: TGTGCCAGCAGCTTAGGGGGAGGCCCCAACAATGAGCAGTTCTTC
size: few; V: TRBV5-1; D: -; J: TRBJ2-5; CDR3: CASSPGAVWVQETQYF; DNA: TGCGCCAGCAGCCCGGGGGCGGTCTGGGTCCAAGAGACCCAGTACTTC
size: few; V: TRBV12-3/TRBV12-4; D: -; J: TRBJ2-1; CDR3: CASSPLSEQFF; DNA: TGTGCCAGCAGTCCCCTAAGTGAGCAGTTCTTC
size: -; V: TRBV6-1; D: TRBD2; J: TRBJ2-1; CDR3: CASRAGLESGEQFF; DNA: TGTGCCAGCAGGGCCGGACTAGAAAGTGGGGAGCAGTTCTTC
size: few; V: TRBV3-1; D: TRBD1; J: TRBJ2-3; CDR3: CASSQDPVGTGYTDTQYF; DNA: TGTGCCAGCAGCCAAGATCCTGTGGGGACAGGGTACACAGATACGCAGTATTTT
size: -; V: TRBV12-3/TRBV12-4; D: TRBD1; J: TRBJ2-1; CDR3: CASTQDRALDNEQFF; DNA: TGTGCCAGCACCCAGGACAGGGCGTTGGACAATGAGCAGTTCTTC
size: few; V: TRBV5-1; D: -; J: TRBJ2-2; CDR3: CASSQMRTTTGELFF; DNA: TGCGCCAGCAGCCAAATGCGGACTACGACCGGGGAGCTGTTTTTT
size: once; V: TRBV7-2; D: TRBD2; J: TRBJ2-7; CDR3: CASSPTSGAPYEQYF; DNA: TGTGCCAGCAGCCCCACTAGCGGGGCCCCCTACGAGCAGTACTTC
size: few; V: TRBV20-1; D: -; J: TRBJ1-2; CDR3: CSAGAENTF; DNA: TGCAGTGCTGGAGCCGAGAACACCTTC
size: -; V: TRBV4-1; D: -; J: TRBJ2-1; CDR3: CASSQVILSSYNEQFF; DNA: TGCGCCAGCAGCCAAGTCATATTAAGCTCCTACAATGAGCAGTTCTTC
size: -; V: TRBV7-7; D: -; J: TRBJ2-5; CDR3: CASSLSWDAGFQETQYF; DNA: TGTGCCAGCAGCCTAAGTTGGGATGCTGGGTTTCAAGAGACCCAGTACTTC
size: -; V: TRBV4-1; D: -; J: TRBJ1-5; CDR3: CASSQVREKFQPQHF; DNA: TGCGCCAGCAGCCAGGTCAGGGAAAAATTTCAGCCCCAGCATTTT
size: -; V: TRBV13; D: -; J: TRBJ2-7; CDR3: CASSLGPGKDEQYF; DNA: TGTGCCAGCAGCTTAGGCCCAGGGAAAGACGAGCAGTACTTC
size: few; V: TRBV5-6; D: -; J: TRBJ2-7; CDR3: CASSLGAGPGYEQYF; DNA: TGTGCCAGCAGCTTGGGAGCGGGCCCTGGCTACGAGCAGTACTTC
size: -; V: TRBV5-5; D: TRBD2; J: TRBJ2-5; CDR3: CASSSSPGLAEETQYF; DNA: TGTGCCAGCAGCTCGTCCCCGGGACTAGCGGAAGAGACCCAGTACTTC
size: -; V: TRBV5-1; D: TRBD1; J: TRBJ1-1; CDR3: CASSSRTGGGTEAFF; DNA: TGCGCCAGCAGCTCCCGGACAGGGGGAGGCACTGAAGCTTTCTTT
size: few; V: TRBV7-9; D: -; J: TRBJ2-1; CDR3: CASSFGDPAGYEQFF; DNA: TGTGCCAGCAGCTTTGGCGACCCCGCGGGATATGAGCAGTTCTTC
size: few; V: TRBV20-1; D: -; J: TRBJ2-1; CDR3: CSARDRRDLYNEQFF; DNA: TGCAGTGCTAGAGATAGAAGGGACTTATACAATGAGCAGTTCTTC